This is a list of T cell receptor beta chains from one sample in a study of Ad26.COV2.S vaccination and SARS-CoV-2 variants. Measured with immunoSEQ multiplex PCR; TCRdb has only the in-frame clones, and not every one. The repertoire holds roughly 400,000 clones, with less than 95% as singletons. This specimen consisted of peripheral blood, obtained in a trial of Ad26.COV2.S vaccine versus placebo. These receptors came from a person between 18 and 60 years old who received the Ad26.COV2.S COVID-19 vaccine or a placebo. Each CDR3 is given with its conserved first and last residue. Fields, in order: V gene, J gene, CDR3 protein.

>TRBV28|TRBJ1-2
CASSFSLQAVRGYTF
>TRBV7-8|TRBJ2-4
CASSERVLAKNIQYF
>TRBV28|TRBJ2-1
CASSLWWDRGINEQFF
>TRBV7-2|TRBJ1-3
CASSGYRTGGSSGNTIYF
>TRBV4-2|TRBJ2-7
CASSQDGAGGYEQYF
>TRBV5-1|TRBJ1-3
CASSLDSEFGNTIYF
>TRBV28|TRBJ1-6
CASSGGDRGSYNSPLHF
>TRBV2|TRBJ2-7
CASSDPGGFSYEQYF
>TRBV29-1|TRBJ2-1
CSAERGQGSYNEQFF
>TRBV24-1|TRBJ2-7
CATSDSGTGSYEQYF
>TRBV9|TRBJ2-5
CASSALNGRAGETQYF
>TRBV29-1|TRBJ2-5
CSVEVTGTSGQETQYF
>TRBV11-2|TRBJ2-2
CASSLLAANTGELFF
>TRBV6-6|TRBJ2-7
CASRRRPGLAGHLNPYEQYF
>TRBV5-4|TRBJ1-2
CASSVYRGLRGYTF
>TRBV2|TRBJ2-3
CASTRGGRDADTQYF
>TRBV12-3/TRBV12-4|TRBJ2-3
CASQAVDESSQYF
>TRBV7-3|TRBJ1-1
CASNVKGYSEAFF
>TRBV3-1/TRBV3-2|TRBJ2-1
CASSPTIPGPGGKQFF
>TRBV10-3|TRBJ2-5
CAISESKAEETQYF
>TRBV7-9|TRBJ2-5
CASSLAGGLRQETQYF
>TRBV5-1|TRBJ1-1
CASKESGNTEAFF
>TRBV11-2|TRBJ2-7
CASSPLYEQYF
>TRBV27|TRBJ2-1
CASSLSVDEQFF
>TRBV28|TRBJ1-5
CASSFVQEPNQPQHF
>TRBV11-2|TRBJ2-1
CASSWGTLYNEQFF
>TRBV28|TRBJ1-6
CASLKGSYNSPLHF
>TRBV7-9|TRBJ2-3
CASSFGGERTDTQYF
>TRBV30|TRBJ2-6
CAGGTGIFTGANVLTF
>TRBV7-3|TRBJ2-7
CASSFGPEYEQYF
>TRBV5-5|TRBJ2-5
CASSRTGAETQYF
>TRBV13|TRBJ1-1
CASSFLNTEAFF
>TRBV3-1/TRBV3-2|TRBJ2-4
CASSPTLLAKNIQYF
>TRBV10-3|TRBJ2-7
CAIRPGQYYEQYF
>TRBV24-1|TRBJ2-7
CATSDLLGHEQYF
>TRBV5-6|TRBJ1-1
CASSPRHREITEAFF
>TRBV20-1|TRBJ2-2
CSARRRELFF
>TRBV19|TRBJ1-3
CASERWDGNTIYF
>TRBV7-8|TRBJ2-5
CASSSRDTPQETQYF
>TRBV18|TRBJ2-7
CASSRDRLAEGQYF
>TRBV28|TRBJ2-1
CASRGPAYNEQFF
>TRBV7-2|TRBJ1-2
CASSYSGQGEVHYGYTF
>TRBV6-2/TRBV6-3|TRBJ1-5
CASSYSSGQRNQPQHF
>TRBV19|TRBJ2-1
CASTNDGGRTYNEQFF
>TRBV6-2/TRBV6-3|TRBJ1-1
CASSFLGYTEAFF
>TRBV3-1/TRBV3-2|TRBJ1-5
CASSPSGGGQPQHF
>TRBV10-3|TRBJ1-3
CAIMGRRNTIYF
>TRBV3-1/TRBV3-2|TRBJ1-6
CASSQVSGGMNSPLHF
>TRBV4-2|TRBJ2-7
CASSPSSGRAVEQYF
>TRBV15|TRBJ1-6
CATSSGLGDNSPLHF
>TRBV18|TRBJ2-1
CASSPSSGGRNEQFF
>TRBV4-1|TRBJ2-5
CASSQAPREAGGLETQYF